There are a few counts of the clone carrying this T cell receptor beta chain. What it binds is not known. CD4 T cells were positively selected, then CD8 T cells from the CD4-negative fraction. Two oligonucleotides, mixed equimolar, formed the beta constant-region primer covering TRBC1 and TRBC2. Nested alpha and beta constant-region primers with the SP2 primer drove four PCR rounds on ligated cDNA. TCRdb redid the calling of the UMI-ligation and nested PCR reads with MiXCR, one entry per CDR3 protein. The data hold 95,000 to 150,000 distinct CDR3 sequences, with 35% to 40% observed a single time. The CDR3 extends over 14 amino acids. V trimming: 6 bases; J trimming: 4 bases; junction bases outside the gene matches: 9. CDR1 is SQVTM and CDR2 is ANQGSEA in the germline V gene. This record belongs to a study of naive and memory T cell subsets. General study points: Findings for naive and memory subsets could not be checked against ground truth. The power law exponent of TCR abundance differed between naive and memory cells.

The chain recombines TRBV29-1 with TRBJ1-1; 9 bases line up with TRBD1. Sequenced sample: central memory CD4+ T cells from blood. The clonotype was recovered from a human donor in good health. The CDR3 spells CSVTQGTGTTEAFF. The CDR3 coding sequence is TGCAGCGTCACCCAGGGGACAGGGACCACTGAAGCTTTCTTT.